This T cell receptor beta chain derives from a study of cytomegalovirus exposure and HLA in healthy donors. Trimming shortened V by 0 bases and J by 4 bases, and 11 bases separated the two germline ends. This CDR3 contains 16 residues. The germline V gene has CDR1 SGHRS and CDR2 YFSETQ. PCR used 60 Vbeta primers and 13 Jbeta primers. Only in-frame clones appear in the TCRdb table, and some are missing; sequencing was by immunoSEQ multiplex PCR. This sample has roughly 80,000 clones, with roughly 69% found just once. The sequenced sample consisted of PBMCs. The chain recombines TRBV5-1 with TRBJ2-6; D gene uncertain. This receptor was taken from a woman in her fifties or sixties in good health and CMV-seropositive. The CDR3 nucleotides are TGCGCCAGCAGCTTGGGAGGATACCTCGGGGCCAACGTCCTGACTTTC. It translates to CASSLGGYLGANVLTF.